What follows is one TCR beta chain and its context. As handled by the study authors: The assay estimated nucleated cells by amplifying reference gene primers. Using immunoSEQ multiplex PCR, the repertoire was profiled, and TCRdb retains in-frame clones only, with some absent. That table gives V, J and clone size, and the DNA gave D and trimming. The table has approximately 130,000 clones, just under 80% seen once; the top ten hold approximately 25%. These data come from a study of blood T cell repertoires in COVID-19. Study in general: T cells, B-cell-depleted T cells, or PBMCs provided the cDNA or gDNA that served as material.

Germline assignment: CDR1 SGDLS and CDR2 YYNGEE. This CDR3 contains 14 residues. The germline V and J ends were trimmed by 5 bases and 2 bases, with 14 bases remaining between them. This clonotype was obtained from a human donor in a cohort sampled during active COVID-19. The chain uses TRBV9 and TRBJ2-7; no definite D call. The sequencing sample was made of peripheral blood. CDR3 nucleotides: TGTGCCAGCAGTACTGGTCCCGACACCTACGAGCAGTACTTC. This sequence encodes CASSTGPDTYEQYF.